The rows below give T cell receptor beta chains drawn from one sample of a study of identical twins. One entry per CDR3 protein results from TCRdb running MiXCR on the 5' RACE reads. The table has 1.5 million or so distinct CDR3 sequences, around a third seen once. Input material: cord blood. The receptor source for this set is a newborn girl in good health. The CDR3 runs from the conserved cysteine through the conserved F or W. Each record gives: V gene, J gene, CDR3 protein.

TRBV5-1	TRBJ2-3	CASSLLTSGATDTQYF
TRBV20-1	TRBJ1-2	CSAPTNYGYTF
TRBV20-1	TRBJ1-5	CSASLLTGDYSNQPQHF
TRBV5-6	TRBJ1-5	CASSLGLGTDPNQPQHF
TRBV27	TRBJ2-1	CASSLKAGLTYNEQFF
TRBV5-1	TRBJ2-3	CASSLRPSYFSTDTQYF
TRBV28	TRBJ2-4	CASSFRSSGRGKNIQYF
TRBV4-2	TRBJ2-7	CASSQDQGSYYEQYF
TRBV10-1	TRBJ2-3	CAGSESMTTDTQYF
TRBV10-3	TRBJ2-6	CAISESTGGGANALTF
TRBV6-1	TRBJ2-1	CASISGGAVDEQFF
TRBV9	TRBJ2-5	CASSVGTSGGAYEQYF
TRBV20-1	TRBJ2-1	CSARELALNNEQFF
TRBV28	TRBJ2-2	CASSFEPSGRVDTGELFF
TRBV12-3/TRBV12-4	TRBJ2-7	CASSWGRGLNEQYF
TRBV2	TRBJ1-4	CASSAQGFGLFF
TRBV7-9	TRBJ2-3	CASSSRLAGANTDTQYF
TRBV11-2	TRBJ2-3	CATQKRSRTDTQYF
TRBV7-2	TRBJ2-3	CASGTRSTDTQYF
TRBV19	TRBJ1-4	CASSIEARGAEEKLFF
TRBV6-1	TRBJ1-1	CASRTEMNTEAFF